Sequencing of this TCR beta chain was carried out in a study of human T cells and chemical hapten exposure. About the study: Mainly, slight library volume differences in the pool made TCR yields vary. Study-wide results and limits: Every donor had alopecia, and their immune response may therefore differ from healthy people's.

This clonotype was observed at least ten times. As yet, its antigen is unknown. TCRdb re-called the RACE reads through MiXCR, storing one row per CDR3 protein. The data contain some 400,000 distinct CDR3 sequences, more than 4.5% of them seen just once; the ten biggest clones take up 2% to 2.5%. The germline gives CDR1 SQVTM, CDR2 ANQGSEA. The CDR3 is 15 residues long. V lost 2 bases to trimming and J lost 2 bases; unmatched junction nucleotides: 5. As to time point: patch test 1, 2 weeks after DPC sensitization. Indicated treatment: therapeutic diphenylcyclopropenone sensitization with weekly scalp DPC.

V and J are TRBV29-1 and TRBJ2-3; TRBD2 agrees at 9 bases. The receptor was isolated from a woman in her 50s with alopecia areata. Some clones in this sample may be carry-over from other donors' samples. Sequencing was performed on whole blood, taken in connection with sensitization to the hapten diphenylcyclopropenone (DPC). CDR3 coding DNA: TGCAGCGTTGAAATAGCGGGAGAGCTCACAGATACGCAGTATTTT. This encodes CSVEIAGELTDTQYF.